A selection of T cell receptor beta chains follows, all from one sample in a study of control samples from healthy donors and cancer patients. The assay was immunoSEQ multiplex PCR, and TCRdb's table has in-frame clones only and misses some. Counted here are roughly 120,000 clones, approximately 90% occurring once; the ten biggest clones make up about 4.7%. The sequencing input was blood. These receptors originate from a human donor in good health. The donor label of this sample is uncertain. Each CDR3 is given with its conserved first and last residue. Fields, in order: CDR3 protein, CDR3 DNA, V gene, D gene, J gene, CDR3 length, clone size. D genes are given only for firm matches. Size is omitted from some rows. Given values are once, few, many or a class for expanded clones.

CASSTSLQGMDEQYF TGTGCCAGCAGCACCTCGCTACAGGGGATGGACGAGCAGTACTTC TRBV11-2 TRBD1 TRBJ2-7 15 NA
CASRGLAGGPQDTQYF TGTGCCAGCAGGGGACTAGCGGGGGGCCCGCAAGATACGCAGTATTTT TRBV2 TRBD2 TRBJ2-3 16 NA
CATSQDRNTDTQYF TGTGCCACCAGCCAGGACAGAAACACAGATACGCAGTATTTT TRBV15 NA TRBJ2-3 14 NA
CAISAAESRKLFF TGTGCCATCAGTGCGGCGGAAAGTAGGAAACTGTTTTTT TRBV10-3 NA TRBJ1-4 13 once
CASRKEVPSGANVLTF TGTGCCAGTAGAAAGGAGGTGCCTTCTGGGGCCAACGTCCTGACTTTC TRBV19 NA TRBJ2-6 16 NA
CASKSDGGSYDYTF TGTGCCAGCAAATCCGACGGAGGGTCGTATGACTACACCTTC TRBV5-5 NA TRBJ1-2 14 NA
CASSSTTRTEAFF TGTGCCAGCAGCTCCACTACGAGGACTGAAGCTTTCTTT TRBV7-9 NA TRBJ1-1 13 once
CASPPDRANTGELFF TGTGCCAGCCCACCGGACCGAGCGAACACCGGGGAGCTGTTTTTT TRBV18 NA TRBJ2-2 15 NA
CASSRFDLAEEKLFF TGTGCCAGCAGTCGCTTCGATCTGGCCGAAGAAAAACTGTTTTTT TRBV11-2 NA TRBJ1-4 15 NA
CASSFSRTVTYNEQFF TGCGCCAGCAGCTTTTCCCGGACAGTAACCTACAATGAGCAGTTCTTC TRBV5-1 NA TRBJ2-1 16 NA
CATTSGGLNEQFF TGTGCCACGACTAGCGGGGGTTTGAATGAGCAGTTCTTC TRBV10-3 TRBD2 TRBJ2-1 13 NA
CASSNRDRAGELFF TGTGCCAGCAGCAACCGGGACAGGGCCGGGGAGCTGTTTTTT TRBV7-8 TRBD1 TRBJ2-2 14 NA
CASSKKCRSQNQPQHF TGTGCCAGCAGCAAAAAGTGTCGAAGCCAAAATCAGCCCCAGCATTTT TRBV21-1 NA TRBJ1-5 16 NA
CASSESENTEAFF TGTGCCAGCAGTGAAAGTGAGAACACTGAAGCTTTCTTT TRBV6-1 NA TRBJ1-1 13 NA
CASSLTVSVDNEQFF TGTGCCAGCAGTCTCACAGTTAGTGTAGACAATGAGCAGTTCTTC TRBV27 NA TRBJ2-1 15 NA
CATSDFNLNYGYTF TGTGCCACCAGTGATTTCAACCTAAACTATGGCTACACCTTC TRBV24-1 NA TRBJ1-2 14 NA
CASTIRGQGTTEAFF TGTGCCAGCACCATTAGGGGGCAAGGGACAACTGAAGCTTTCTTT TRBV6-5 TRBD1 TRBJ1-1 15 few
CASSVRLAGGPDTQYF TGTGCCAGCAGCGTAAGACTAGCGGGGGGCCCAGATACGCAGTATTTT TRBV7-2 TRBD2 TRBJ2-3 16 NA
CASSPRATGGIEKLFF TGTGCCAGCAGCCCGAGGGCAACAGGGGGCATCGAAAAACTGTTTTTT TRBV7-8 TRBD1 TRBJ1-4 16 NA
CASTSPGQGRFF TGTGCCAGTACTTCTCCGGGACAGGGTCGGTTCTTC TRBV19 TRBD1 TRBJ2-1 12 NA
CASSPGTSGGLTYEQYF TGTGCCAGCAGTCCTGGGACTAGCGGGGGCCTAACCTACGAGCAGTACTTC TRBV28 TRBD2 TRBJ2-7 17 NA
CASSQAAGYGYTF TGTGCCAGCAGCCAAGCCGCTGGTTATGGCTACACCTTC TRBV3-1/TRBV3-2 NA TRBJ1-2 13 NA